The present T cell receptor (beta chain) was sequenced within a study of OX40 agonist ivuxolimab in advanced cancers. Study information: Patients received ivuxolimab, an agonistic anti-OX40 (CD134) antibody.

As regards this clone: Its target is unknown.

Whole-study findings and limits: Patients with a partial response at 0.1-3.0 mg/kg had among the lowest clonal expansion.

This CDR3 has 13 residues. Trimming removed 4 bases from V and 6 bases from J; junction bases left unmatched: 5. Germline lookup yields CDR1 SGHNT and CDR2 YYREEE (reference sequence). Using immunoSEQ multiplex PCR, the repertoire was profiled, and TCRdb retains in-frame clones only, with some absent. The sample yields fewer than 95,000 clones, under 90% seen once. The sample here was CD4+ or CD8+ T cells sorted from blood, taken in a trial of the OX40 agonist ivuxolimab. The chain has TRBV5-4 and TRBJ2-5; 8 nucleotides align to TRBD2. The sequence derives from an adult with an advanced solid tumor such as melanoma, head and neck, liver or kidney cancer. The CDR3 DNA sequence: TGTGCCAGCAGCCCGGGACTAGGACAGACCCAGTACTTC. It specifies CASSPGLGQTQYF.